The T cell receptor beta chain under discussion was sequenced for a study of cytomegalovirus exposure and HLA in healthy donors (dated by TCRdb to 2016 to 2017). Study-level background: In an earlier analysis of fewer than 750 of the donors, 276 Gb of sequence data and just under 120 million unique TCR beta sequences from 150 million to 200 million T cells were reported. Alongside the repertoire data, information on donor age, sex, ethnicity and CMV serostatus was compiled. Typing coverage differed by locus: A, B, C, DRB1 and DQB1 were typed in about 620-630 donors, DQA1 in roughly 500, DPA1 in 600 to 610, and DPB1 in approximately 450. A later analysis re-examined previously published TCR beta repertoires from over 500 donors and added high-resolution HLA genotyping to investigate patterns of TCR occurrence. Among about 410 genotyped donors of the cohort, an average of roughly 230,000 unique TCR beta nucleotide sequences was sequenced per donor, of which about 19% were non-productive. All discovery cohort repertoires had been generated using a single sequencing platform. A later genetic analysis took genome-wide SNP genotypes for about 55% of the 666 donors and used that subset as a discovery cohort. A separate validation cohort of approximately 130 different subjects was used in addition to the approximately 610-subject first cohort. Because of strong linkage in the cohort, roughly five DR-DQ haplotypes were treated as single units for association and clustering. An early release that covered some 640 HLA-typed donors contained approximately 300 gigabases of sequencing data and 85 million to 100 million unique TCR sequences. An earlier analysis of about 620 of the donors applied high-throughput TCR beta sequencing to assess whether each TCR beta V gene segment acted as functional or pseudogenic. Using immunosequencing, the study profiled T cell repertoires from roughly 650 subjects and related those repertoires to cytomegalovirus serostatus. Among the roughly 380 genotyped donors, approximately 76% belonged to the genetic ancestry cluster associated with self-reported Caucasian donors. High-throughput TCR immunosequencing, statistical association of individual TCRs with disease status, and machine learning were combined to predict cytomegalovirus infection status. The study aimed to test whether cataloging public T cell receptors could reveal signatures of past pathogen exposure. Rather than drawing on any new phenotypic data, the later analysis identified candidate immune exposures from TCR beta sequences and the way those sequences occurred across donors. HLA typing covered class I and class II loci at four-digit resolution.

Sequences LGHNT (CDR1) and FRNRAP (CDR2) are obtained from the germline V gene. The CDR3, from cysteine to phenylalanine, totals 14 residues. CDR3 DNA only is kept here, 42 bases in frame from base 1. Receptor amplification or capture employed the immunoSEQ multiplex PCR assay. For the multiplex PCR, a mixture combining 60 forward primers for TCR Vbeta segments and 13 reverse primers for TCR Jbeta segments was used. The CDR3 region of rearranged TCR beta genes was amplified from genomic DNA by a multiplex PCR assay. The amplified TCR beta libraries were sequenced on the Illumina HiSeq System as 87-base-pair reads. In the authors' own workflow: A later analysis tallied roughly 78 million unique TCR beta chains across the approximately 670 repertoires, and some 12 million of those chains were shared by two or more donors. Raw reads were error-corrected and collapsed into unique sequences with a nearest-neighbor algorithm that merged closely related sequences to remove PCR and sequencing errors. To assign V, D and J gene segments, CDR3 sequences were aligned to IMGT reference sequences. For a sequence to be retained, at least a six-nucleotide match to both a V gene segment and a J gene segment was required. A rearrangement was called productive if the CDR3 had no stop codons and remained in frame with V and J, and every other rearrangement was called non-productive. CDR3 was defined by IMGT convention, running from the second conserved V-encoded cysteine to the conserved J-encoded phenylalanine. The earlier analysis of 550 to 650 of the donors excluded any sequence lacking an unambiguous match to a single V gene segment. In an earlier analysis of 587 of the donors, a V segment was called functional when productive rearrangements were above 56.7%, and segregating when the standard deviation between donors exceeded 5%. A statistical classification framework was built to diagnose cytomegalovirus status from the catalog of TCR beta chain sequences. In a later analysis, V and J genes were assigned by comparing TCR nucleotide sequences against IMGT/GENE-DB human TR gene sequences. The TCRdist pipeline was used in a later analysis to assign CDR3 sequences and most-parsimonious VDJ recombination scenarios. In a later analysis, each TCR beta chain was defined by its CDR3 amino acid sequence together with its V-gene family, and reads without a unique V-gene family were excluded. As a way to deal with suspected cross-contamination and a sequencing artifact, a later analysis dropped hundreds of nucleotide sequences that were highly shared and had low generation probability. In a later analysis, a clonal expansion index was calculated for each public chain from normalized within-repertoire ranks of inferred template counts. In a later analysis, generation probabilities were computed with a VDJ recombination model fitted to out-of-frame rearrangements, and the resulting probabilities were checked against IGoR. In a later analysis, hypergeometric tests were used to score TCR-TCR, TCR-HLA and TCR-CMV co-occurrence, with a repertoire-size bias correction applied to TCR pairs. False discovery rates were estimated in a later analysis by permuting HLA or CMV assignments 20 times. A later analysis grouped co-occurring TCRs with DBSCAN, adding TCRdist sequence similarity when clustering within HLA-allele-positive subsets. For co-occurrence clustering, repertoires with fewer than 30,000 or more than 120,000 public chains were excluded, along with about five repertoires with anomalous nucleotide sharing. The source is immuneACCESS, and TCRdb retained only in-frame sequences with V and J called. Part of the clones is not carried over; for the studies checked, unresolved V genes explain less than half of this, and the remainder is unexplained. The V and J calls and clone size come from that table; D and trimming were worked out from the DNA. The sample table shows around 120,000 clones, and 80% are seen once. The ten largest make up just over 2.5% of the sample.

The cohort consisted of 666 healthy bone marrow donors. At the time of sampling, every cohort member was nominally healthy, though immune exposures that went unrecorded were likely present. The donor tested CMV seronegative, placing the donor among the 350 or so seronegative members of the cohort. A peripheral blood sample was provided by each donor, and peripheral blood mononuclear cells were used for TCR beta sequencing. The Qiagen DNeasy Blood Extraction Kit was used to extract genomic DNA from the blood cell samples. About this clone itself: What this receptor recognizes is not known. One end of the junction varies from germline; a read error may be responsible.

The full study reports these points: Because HLA typing was unavailable for some donors at each locus, only the typed subset was used in association tests. A further reported finding was that TCR beta sequences accurately predicted the HLA-A and HLA-B alleles for most subjects in the first cohort. The classifier was reported to diagnose cytomegalovirus status with high specificity and sensitivity in both the original and validation cohorts. Linkage disequilibrium might explain the correlated functional status among segregating V segments, but an unknown experimental factor could not be ruled out. The sequencing pipeline was judged likely to have produced a cluster of highly shared sequence variants as a technical artifact. Three of the identified cytomegalovirus-associated TCR beta chains were confirmed in vitro to be specific for cytomegalovirus antigens. According to the authors, the approach could potentially be generalized to other disease states and immunological phenotypes. In a later analysis, some 17,000 TCR beta sequences were associated with specific HLA alleles at a false discovery rate of 0.05. Compared with the roughly 670-donor mean, donors in an Asian-associated ancestry cluster had fewer N-insertions in productive TCRs, according to a later genetic analysis. A later analysis found that TCR association rates varied across HLA loci, with DRB1 alleles showing the most associated TCRs and HLA-C alleles the fewest. V-gene and J-gene trimming of TCR beta chains was associated with a missense DCLRE1C variant in a later genetic analysis, and the association was replicated in an independent cohort. Some IMGT-functional V segments, including TRBV6-2 and TRBV6-3, could not be distinguished by the 87-base-pair reads and were therefore excluded. Across donors, most TCR sequences were observed very rarely, whereas some public TCRs were present in many individuals. Broadly in line with IMGT annotations, most TCR beta V segments showed up in productive rearrangements about 90% or about 30% of the time in an earlier analysis of several hundred of the donors. Because counts were too low, seventeen rarely observed V segments, including chromosome 9 orphons, were left out of the earlier analysis of approximately 580 of the donors. When HLA alleles, especially DR and DQ, strongly co-occurred, TCR associations were difficult to assign to individual alleles. This cohort had only TCR beta chains sequenced, and the lack of alpha or paired-chain data limited which features could be detected. The study listed 164 TCR beta chains as associated with cytomegalovirus. CMV serostatus was the only immune exposure information available for the cohort. In a later analysis, several top co-occurrence clusters were reported to appear linked to parvovirus B19, influenza, CMV and Epstein-Barr virus. A later analysis found that most CMV-associated TCR beta chains appeared HLA-restricted, with HLA associations seemingly driven largely by CMV exposure. In a later analysis, HLA-associated TCR beta chains showed more clonal expansion and lower generation probabilities than non-associated chains that were equally common. Presence/absence analyses assumed roughly uniform sequencing depth across donors, an assumption that may not hold.

The specimen sequenced was PBMCs. The chain is assembled from TRBV12-5 and TRBJ1-5; the D gene assignment is ambiguous. The TCR was taken from a man aged 25 to 40 in good health and CMV-seronegative. Here is the DNA: TGTGCTAGTGCCCTATCCTCTCAGGATCAGCCCCGGCATTTT. The translation is CASALSSQDQPRHF.